What follows is one T cell receptor beta chain and its context. The target antigen is unknown. This record belongs to a study of yellow fever vaccine responses in identical twins. General study findings and limits: After vaccination, twins' T cell response reportedly seemed partly convergent, partly personalized.

From the RT-PCR reads, TCRdb called clonotypes with MiXCR, one entry per CDR3 protein. The table has roughly 7,200 distinct CDR3 sequences, 65% to 85% seen once; the top ten hold around 3.6%. This CDR3 is built from 16 residues. Between the trimmed V and J ends, which lost 2 bases and 6 bases, there was a span of 19 bases. CDR1 and CDR2 (germline): SEHNR, FQNEAQ (reference sequence). Sequenced here: T cells from blood (PBMCs), unsorted or a sorted subset (not recorded which), sampled before or after yellow fever vaccination (not recorded which). The chain combines TRBV7-9 with TRBJ1-2; the D is unclear. The clonotype originates from a woman aged 18-29 years who received the yellow fever vaccine. CDR3 in amino acids: CASSLFGQNEYDGYTF. The CDR3, as DNA: TGTGCCAGCAGCTTATTCGGGCAGAACGAGTATGATGGCTACACCTTC.